These 20 T cell receptor beta chains were all obtained from the same sample, sequenced in a study of blood T cell repertoires in COVID-19. The repertoire was sequenced with immunoSEQ multiplex PCR; TCRdb's copy has only in-frame clones and lacks some. The data show over 95,000 clones, with 90% seen just once and over 4% held by the top ten. The sample was peripheral blood. These receptors came from a woman in her forties or fifties with acute or convalescent COVID-19.

J is TRBJ2-7 and V is TRBV5-1, with D possibly matching TRBD2 (5 bases). Trimming stripped 0 bases from V and 0 bases from J, with 7 bases between. CDR3 size: 14 residues. The germline gives CDR1 SGHRS, CDR2 YFSETQ. CDR3 amino acids: CASSLGTYSYEQYF. The CDR3 coding sequence is TGCGCCAGCAGCTTGGGGACTTACTCCTACGAGCAGTACTTC.

This clone was counted only a few times. The chain links TRBV28 to TRBJ1-1; D not certain. CDR3 length: 11 residues. The ends were cut back, 1 base at V and 11 bases at J, with 8 bases in the middle. Germline values: CDR1 MDHEN, CDR2 SYDVKM. DNA for the CDR3: TGTGCCAGCAGTTTATACCGGGAGGCTTTCTTT. It codes for CASSLYREAFF.

This chain joins TRBV21-1 and TRBJ2-3; the table assigns TRBD2, which was not confirmed against the DNA. TRBV21-1 is deemed a pseudogene. The length of the CDR3 is 10 residues. The CDR3 here is CAPRVCTQYF. The CDR3 DNA sequence: TGTGCCCCCCGGGTCTGTACGCAGTATTTT.

In this sample, this clone turned up once. This chain connects TRBV25-1 to TRBJ1-2; 8 nucleotides agree with TRBD1. The CDR3 is 13 residues long. After removal of 6 bases from V and 8 bases from J, the junction contained 8 bases not matched to a gene. Germline assignment: CDR1 MGHDK and CDR2 SYGVNS. The CDR3 region is CASRLSTGDGYTF. The CDR3 DNA follows: TGTGCCAGCAGGTTATCGACAGGGGACGGCTACACCTTC.

The chain joins TRBV30 to TRBJ2-3; D remains ambiguous. The CDR3 is made up of 14 amino acids. Germline CDR1 and CDR2: GTSNPN and SVGIG (reference sequence). V gave up 0 bases and J gave up 5 bases, with 12 bases separating them. For the CDR3, the DNA is TGTGCCTGGAGTGTACAGAATTCCCAAGATACGCAGTATTTT. As protein: CAWSVQNSQDTQYF.

The chain is built from TRBV5-1 and TRBJ1-4; TRBD1 aligns across 9 bases. CDR1 SGHRS and CDR2 YFSETQ come from the germline V gene. Germline trimming cut 0 bases from V and 7 bases from J; bases unmatched to any gene: 4. CDR3 length: 15 amino acids. The CDR3 DNA sequence: TGCGCCAGCAGCTTGGGACAGGGGGGGAGTGAAAAACTGTTTTTT. It codes for CASSLGQGGSEKLFF. The variable domain in full, with the rest retrieved from reference TRBV5-1 and TRBJ1-4, is KAGVTQTPRYLIKTRGQQVTLSCSPISGHRSVSWYQQTPGQGLQFLFEYFSETQRNKGNFPGRFSGRQFSNSRSEMNVSTLELGDSALYLCASSLGQGGSEKLFFGSGTQLSVL.

V gene TRBV24-1 combines with J gene TRBJ1-2; 11 positions match TRBD1. CDR3 length: 14 residues. Germline V gene data show CDR1 as KGHDR and CDR2 as SFDVKD. V dropped 4 bases and J dropped 8; count of bases not matched to a gene: 5. This CDR3 reads CATSDFGTGGGYTF. The DNA of the CDR3 is TGTGCCACCAGTGACTTCGGGACAGGGGGAGGCTACACCTTC.

V gene TRBV19 combines with J gene TRBJ2-7, with 10 bases aligning to TRBD2. J lost 4 bases, V lost 5 bases, and 14 bases had no gene match. The CDR3 runs to 17 residues. Germline loops: CDR1 LNHDA, CDR2 SQIVND (reference sequence). The CDR3 nucleotides are TGTGCCAGTAGTCTCGGTAGGACTAGCGGCCAAACTTACGAGCAGTACTTC. Its protein product is CASSLGRTSGQTYEQYF. Based on the CDR3 plus reference TRBV19 and TRBJ2-7, the full variable domain is DGGITQSPKYLFRKEGQNVTLSCEQNLNHDAMYWYRQDPGQGLRLIYYSQIVNDFQKGDIAEGYSVSREKKESFPLTVTSAQKNPTAFYLCASSLGRTSGQTYEQYFGPGTRLTVT.

This chain joins TRBV4-1 and TRBJ2-7; 10 nucleotides agree with TRBD1. The trim removed 0 bases at V and 6 bases at J, leaving 5 bases unmatched. This CDR3 spans 15 amino acids. Looked up from germline, CDR1 is MGHRA and CDR2 is YSYEKL. For the CDR3, the DNA is TGCGCCAGCAGCCAAGATGGGGGGACAGGGGCCGAGCAGTACTTC. This gives the protein CASSQDGGTGAEQYF.

The rearrangement joins TRBV6-6 to TRBJ1-1; TRBD1 matches 7 bases. V lost 1 base, J lost 3 bases, and 8 bases stayed unmatched. Germline CDR1 is MNHNY and CDR2 is SVGAGI (reference sequence). The CDR3 length is 16 residues. CDR3 nucleotide sequence: TGTGCCAGCAGTTACTACCAATGGGACAGCCACACTGAAGCTTTCTTT. Translation: CASSYYQWDSHTEAFF.

This clone was counted once. The V call is TRBV3-1 (or the pseudogene TRBV3-2), the J call TRBJ1-5; D remains ambiguous. Germline V gene sequence: CDR1 LGHDT, CDR2 YNNKEL (reference sequence). The CDR3 loop spans 14 amino acids. Trimming shortened V by 1 base and J by 1 base, and 5 bases separated the two germline ends. This chain's CDR3 is CASSQGRSNQPQHF. The CDR3 DNA follows: TGTGCCAGCAGCCAAGGGAGGAGCAATCAGCCCCAGCATTTT.

The chain employs TRBV7-6 and TRBJ2-1; 7 nucleotides align to TRBD2. This CDR3 is built from 14 residues. Losses at the gene ends were 4 bases for V and 7 bases for J; bases not matched to a gene: 7. Looked up from germline, CDR1 is SGHVS and CDR2 is FNYEAQ. In DNA, the CDR3 is TGTGCCAGCAGCTGGGGAGGGGTACAAAATGAGCAGTTCTTC. Translated: CASSWGGVQNEQFF.

The gene calls are TRBV25-1 and TRBJ2-3, with 9 bases identical to TRBD2. Germline assignment: CDR1 MGHDK and CDR2 SYGVNS. The junction had 6 bases not matched to a gene; V was cut back by 3 bases and J by 2 bases. This CDR3 has 16 residues. The CDR3: CASSEVSGGSTDTQYF. The DNA for the CDR3 is TGTGCCAGCAGTGAGGTCAGCGGGGGGTCCACAGATACGCAGTATTTT.

This sequence joins TRBV3-1 (or the pseudogene TRBV3-2) and TRBJ1-1, with D tentatively TRBD1 (6 bases). Germline CDR1 and CDR2: LGHDT and YNNKEL (reference sequence). The CDR3 has 11 amino acids. The V and J ends lost 8 bases and 11 bases respectively, with 15 bases between them. DNA of the CDR3: TGTGCCAGCCGAGGGGGGGACGGCGCTTTCTTT. This gives the protein CASRGGDGAFF.

The chain joins TRBV19 to TRBJ2-3; D is undetermined. Germline V gene data show CDR1 as LNHDA and CDR2 as SQIVND (reference sequence). V lost 4 bases and J lost 4, with 9 bases in between. CDR3 length: 13 amino acids. CDR3 sequence (DNA): TGTGCCAGTAGTAACCAGCGAGCAGATACGCAGTATTTT. This translates into CASSNQRADTQYF.

This sequence joins TRBV7-2 and TRBJ2-1, with TRBD2 identical over 7 bases. Unmatched junction bases numbered 17, after V lost 2 bases and J lost 7 bases. This CDR3 is built from 18 residues. Germline V gene data show CDR1 as SGHTA and CDR2 as FQGNSA. The CDR3 spells CASSLTSPGGGERNEQFF. The CDR3 bases are TGTGCCAGCAGCTTAACCTCGCCGGGCGGGGGAGAGAGGAATGAGCAGTTCTTC.

This clone was observed once. The V and J genes are TRBV11-2 and TRBJ2-5, with 9 bases identical to TRBD2. There are 14 residues in the CDR3. Germline CDR1 and CDR2: SGHAT and FQNNGV. J was trimmed by 3 bases and V by 5 bases; bases with no gene match: 4. This CDR3 reads CASSRASGKETQYF. For the CDR3, the DNA is TGTGCCAGCAGCCGGGCTAGCGGGAAAGAGACCCAGTACTTC.

This clone was counted only a few times. The rearrangement joins TRBV5-4 to TRBJ2-2; the D gene is possibly TRBD2 (5 bases). The germline gives CDR1 SGHNT, CDR2 YYREEE (reference sequence). V was shortened by 1 base and J by 1 base, with 11 bases between the two germline ends. The CDR3 length is 16 residues. CDR3: CASSLSGLLNTGELFF. CDR3 in DNA: TGTGCCAGCAGCTTGTCCGGACTTCTGAACACCGGGGAGCTGTTTTTT.

The CDR3 DNA sequence: TGTGCCAGCTCCCCGAGGGGGCTCAATGAAAAACTGTTTTTT. The encoded protein is CASSPRGLNEKLFF. J is TRBJ1-4 and V is TRBV25-1; 7 bases agree with TRBD1. The CDR3 runs to 14 residues. Germline lookup yields CDR1 MGHDK and CDR2 SYGVNS. V was pared by 8 bases and J by 5 bases, with 8 bases of the junction left unmatched. The complete variable domain, with remaining parts taken from reference TRBV25-1 and TRBJ1-4, reads EADIYQTPRYLVIGTGKKITLECSQTMGHDKMYWYQQDPGMELHLIHYSYGVNSTEKGDLSSESTVSRIRTEHFPLTLESARPSHTSQYLCASSPRGLNEKLFFGSGTQLSVL.

This chain joins TRBV27 and TRBJ1-6; possibly TRBD1 for D (5 bases). The ends were cut back, 6 bases at V and 9 bases at J, with 21 bases in the middle. The CDR3 is 16 residues long. Germline assignment: CDR1 MNHEY and CDR2 SMNVEV (reference sequence). Here the CDR3 DNA reads TGTGCCAGCAGCCCTCGGGAGGGGTCCTTGGGTTCACCCCTCCACTTT. Its translation: CASSPREGSLGSPLHF.